The 25 T cell receptor beta chains given below trace back to one sample, sequenced in a study of T-cell reconstitution after alpha-beta-depleted transplantation in children. Library preparation (for TCRbeta) was performed with unique molecular identifiers. TCRdb analysed the PCR reads with MiXCR anew, one entry per CDR3 protein. The data show roughly 180,000 distinct CDR3 sequences, with more than 9.5% seen just once and less than 15% held by the top ten. The sample consisted of PBMCs, taken before TCRalphabeta/CD19-depleted stem cell transplant. The receptors derive from a boy between 2 and 10 years old with acute myeloid leukemia, due to receive a stem cell transplant.

This clonotype has a count of ten or more. This sequence joins TRBV7-2 and TRBJ2-1; D is undetermined. The CDR3 runs to 15 residues. Germline values: CDR1 SGHTA, CDR2 FQGNSA. The V and J ends lost 1 base and 1 base respectively, with 8 bases between them. In nucleotides, the CDR3 is TGTGCCAGCAGCTTAGGGACGGCTTCCTACAATGAGCAGTTCTTC. Its protein is CASSLGTASYNEQFF.

This clonotype was seen at least ten times. The gene calls are TRBV7-9 and TRBJ1-2, with D possibly matching TRBD1 (6 bases). CDR3 length equals 11 residues. Germline V lookup: CDR1 SEHNR, CDR2 FQNEAQ (reference sequence). Trimming took 4 bases from V and 6 from J, leaving 6 bases between them. The chain's CDR3 is CASSSGDGYTF. CDR3 DNA sequence: TGTGCCAGCAGCTCAGGGGATGGCTACACCTTC.

This rearrangement joins TRBV30 to TRBJ1-2, with 8 nucleotides matching TRBD1. The germline gives CDR1 GTSNPN, CDR2 SVGIG (reference sequence). V was pared by 4 bases and J by 4 bases, with 5 bases of the junction left unmatched. The CDR3 has 13 residues. The CDR3 loop is CAWKGQGSYGYTF. The CDR3 nucleotides read TGTGCCTGGAAAGGACAGGGATCCTATGGCTACACCTTC.

The sample holds many counts of this clonotype. The V call is TRBV9, the J call TRBJ1-3; D is possibly TRBD1 (6 bases). V was trimmed by 2 bases and J by 6 bases, leaving 12 bases between them. CDR1 SGDLS and CDR2 YYNGEE come from the germline V gene. The CDR3 is 14 amino acids. The CDR3 loop is CASSVTGGLNTIYF. The DNA of the CDR3 is TGTGCCAGCAGCGTGACAGGAGGGTTAAACACCATATATTTT.

This clonotype was seen many times. The chain carries TRBV5-1 and TRBJ2-2; possible D gene TRBD2, 6 bases. The germline CDR1 and CDR2 sequences are SGHRS and YFSETQ. The ends were cut back, 6 bases at V and 0 bases at J, with 9 bases in the middle. This CDR3 contains 14 residues. CDR3 coding DNA: TGCGCCAGCAAAGTAGCGGCGAACACCGGGGAGCTGTTTTTT. Translating gives CASKVAANTGELFF.

This chain uses TRBV11-2 with TRBJ2-3; 9 bases map to TRBD2. This CDR3 contains 14 residues. CDR1 and CDR2 (germline): SGHAT, FQNNGV. Losses at the gene ends were 5 bases for V and 8 bases for J; bases not matched to a gene: 8. CDR3 in DNA: TGTGCCAGCAGCCCCGGGACTAGCACTCTTACGCAGTATTTT. This translates into CASSPGTSTLTQYF.

The chain combines TRBV10-2 with TRBJ2-7; tentative D call: TRBD2 (5 bases). V shed 2 bases and J shed 2 bases, with 13 bases lying between them. The CDR3 totals 15 residues. Germline V gene lookup returns CDR1 WSHSY and CDR2 SAAADI. The CDR3 coding sequence is TGCGCCAGCAGTGAGAAGGTGGCGGGCGCCTACGAGCAGTACGTC. Its translation: CASSEKVAGAYEQYV.

In its sample, this clonotype was seen many times. The chain carries TRBV19 and TRBJ2-3; TRBD1 might be the D (6 bases). The V end was cut by 2 bases, the J end by 4 bases, with 13 bases between. CDR3 length: 15 amino acids. Germline CDR1 and CDR2: LNHDA and SQIVND (reference sequence). The chain's CDR3 is CASSISDSGADTQYF. For the CDR3, the DNA is TGTGCCAGTAGTATATCGGACAGCGGAGCAGATACGCAGTATTTT. Full variable domain (missing parts from reference TRBV19 and TRBJ2-3): DGGITQSPKYLFRKEGQNVTLSCEQNLNHDAMYWYRQDPGQGLRLIYYSQIVNDFQKGDIAEGYSVSREKKESFPLTVTSAQKNPTAFYLCASSISDSGADTQYFGPGTRLTVL.

Ten or more counts support this clonotype. The chain has TRBV20-1 and TRBJ1-5; 7 bases map to TRBD1. V lost 5 bases and J lost 2; bases outside the gene matches: 6. The CDR3 consists of 14 residues. CDR1 and CDR2 (germline): DFQATT, SNEGSKA (reference sequence). The CDR3 nucleotides read TGCAGTGCTTACAGGGGCGCGGGCAATCAGCCCCAGCATTTT. Amino acid sequence: CSAYRGAGNQPQHF.

This clonotype was seen repeatedly, ten times or more. The gene calls are TRBV7-8 and TRBJ1-1; TRBD1 matches 9 bases. Germline CDR1 SGHVS, CDR2 FQNEAQ. After removal of 7 bases from V and 5 bases from J, the junction contained 11 bases not matched to a gene. There are 15 residues in the CDR3. The CDR3 loop reads CASIPPGTGRTEAFF. Written as DNA, the CDR3 is TGTGCCAGCATCCCGCCGGGGACAGGGAGGACTGAAGCTTTCTTT.

This clonotype occurred many times. The chain carries TRBV13 and TRBJ1-2, with 7 nucleotides matching TRBD1. The V gene end was trimmed by 3 bases and the J gene end by 2 bases; junction bases not matched to a gene: 9. The CDR3 contains 16 residues. Germline V gene data show CDR1 as PRHDT and CDR2 as FYEKMQ (reference sequence). Here the CDR3 DNA reads TGTGCCAGCAGCTTCTCGGCCCAGACAGGGAACTATGGCTACACCTTC. Protein product: CASSFSAQTGNYGYTF.

This clonotype appeared many times. The chain recombines TRBV5-1 with TRBJ2-1; D ambiguous. CDR3 size: 13 residues. Germline V gene data show CDR1 as SGHRS and CDR2 as YFSETQ. Trimming stripped 0 bases from V and 6 bases from J, with 7 bases between. The CDR3 DNA is TGCGCCAGCAGCTTGGCCCCGGTCAATGAGCAGTTCTTC. Encoded protein: CASSLAPVNEQFF. The variable domain in full, completed from reference TRBV5-1 and TRBJ2-1, reads KAGVTQTPRYLIKTRGQQVTLSCSPISGHRSVSWYQQTPGQGLQFLFEYFSETQRNKGNFPGRFSGRQFSNSRSEMNVSTLELGDSALYLCASSLAPVNEQFFGPGTRLTVL.

Many counts were recorded for this clonotype. The genes are TRBV4-1 and TRBJ1-2; the match to TRBD1 covers 8 bases. V lost 3 bases to trimming and J lost 7 bases; unmatched junction nucleotides: 19. This CDR3 is 18 amino acids long. Germline V CDR1 and CDR2: MGHRA, YSYEKL. The CDR3 spells CASSQPTRGRGLPSGYTF. CDR3 DNA: TGCGCCAGCAGCCAGCCCACCCGCGGCAGGGGGCTTCCTAGTGGCTACACCTTC.

This clonotype was detected many times. The genes are TRBV4-1 and TRBJ2-1, with 11 nucleotides matching TRBD1. Losses at the gene ends were 3 bases for V and 5 bases for J; bases not matched to a gene: 3. Germline CDR1 is MGHRA and CDR2 is YSYEKL. This CDR3 has 15 residues. CDR3 coding DNA: TGCGCCAGCAGCCAGGGACAGGGGGTGGACAATGAGCAGTTCTTC. This sequence encodes CASSQGQGVDNEQFF.

This clonotype was seen repeatedly, ten times or more. The chain couples TRBV3-1 to TRBJ2-1, with a weak D call TRBD1 (7 bases). Deletions cut 1 base from V and 9 bases from J, with 13 bases between. Germline assignment: CDR1 LGHDT and CDR2 YNNKEL (reference sequence). The CDR3 has 14 residues. The chain's CDR3 is CASSQAFQGGEQFF. CDR3 bases: TGTGCCAGCAGCCAAGCTTTTCAGGGGGGTGAGCAGTTCTTC.

This clonotype was seen at least ten times. The rearrangement uses TRBV12-3 or TRBV12-4 and TRBJ1-3, with unresolved D. V was trimmed by 7 bases and J by 1 base, leaving 11 bases between them. The CDR3 loop spans 14 amino acids. CDR3 protein: CASTALGSGNTIYF. The CDR3 DNA is TGTGCCAGCACCGCTTTGGGGTCTGGAAACACCATATATTTT.

This clonotype came up many times. The chain employs TRBV6-1 and TRBJ1-1; D perhaps matches TRBD1 (5 bases). The CDR3 covers 15 residues. CDR1 MNHNS and CDR2 SASEGT come from the germline V gene. Deletions cut 6 bases from V and 1 base from J, with 15 bases between. The CDR3 DNA reads as TGTGCCAGCAGAAGTGGGGGGTCGAAGAACACTGAAGCTTTCTTT. Protein product: CASRSGGSKNTEAFF.

This clonotype was picked up many times. V and J are TRBV5-1 and TRBJ1-2, with 8 bases fitting TRBD1. The trim removed 0 bases at V and 8 bases at J, leaving 9 bases unmatched. Germline assignment: CDR1 SGHRS and CDR2 YFSETQ. The CDR3 is 15 amino acids. CDR3 loop: CASSLASAGGDGYTF. The CDR3 DNA reads TGCGCCAGCAGCTTGGCCTCGGCAGGGGGCGACGGCTACACCTTC.

A word on this clonotype: A much larger clone is a single base away; this may be a read error. The V and J genes are TRBV12-3 or TRBV12-4 and TRBJ1-4; D unresolved. CDR3 length: 14 amino acids. Trimming stripped 5 bases from V and 11 bases from J, with 18 bases between. The CDR3 DNA follows: TGTGCCAGCAGTCCCTTGACGGGTCGCGATAAACTGTTTTTT. This encodes CASSPLTGRDKLFF.

This clonotype has at least ten counts. This chain uses TRBV20-1 with TRBJ2-2; D is undetermined. V was pared by 3 bases and J by 2 bases, with 7 bases between. Germline V lookup: CDR1 DFQATT, CDR2 SNEGSKA (reference sequence). The CDR3 is made up of 13 amino acids. The CDR3 region has the DNA TGCAGTGCTAGCGGATTTAACACCGGGGAGCTGTTTTTT. Amino acid sequence: CSASGFNTGELFF.

This clonotype was recorded at least ten times. V is TRBV5-1 and J is TRBJ2-7, with TRBD1 identical over 9 bases. CDR1 and CDR2 (germline): SGHRS, YFSETQ. The CDR3 is 15 residues long. J lost 0 bases, V lost 3 bases, and 4 bases had no gene match. Here the CDR3 DNA reads TGCGCCAGCAGCTGGGGACAGGGTAGCTCCTACGAGCAGTACTTC. Protein product: CASSWGQGSSYEQYF.

This clonotype was counted at least ten times. The V call is TRBV11-2, the J call TRBJ1-5, with a tentative D call TRBD1 (6 bases). The CDR3 is 18 amino acids. Per germline, CDR1 SGHAT and CDR2 FQNNGV. V lost 0 bases, J lost 2 bases, and 17 bases lay in between. The CDR3 protein is CASSLDRGQGRGNQPQHF. The CDR3 nucleotides are TGTGCCAGCAGCTTAGATCGGGGTCAGGGGAGGGGCAATCAGCCCCAGCATTTT. The variable domain in full, completed from reference TRBV11-2 and TRBJ1-5, reads EAGVAQSPRYKIIEKRQSVAFWCNPISGHATLYWYQQILGQGPKLLIQFQNNGVVDDSQLPKDRFSAERLKGVDSTLKIQPAKLEDSAVYLCASSLDRGQGRGNQPQHFGDGTRLSIL.

This clonotype appeared many times. The rearrangement links TRBV13 to TRBJ1-2; no definite D call. Germline V gives CDR1 PRHDT, CDR2 FYEKMQ (reference sequence). The CDR3 totals 14 residues. Trimming removed 3 bases from V and 0 bases from J, with 8 bases in between. The CDR3 DNA is TGTGCCAGCAGCTTCCGGACCTCTAACTATGGCTACACCTTC. This codes for CASSFRTSNYGYTF. Full variable domain (missing parts from reference TRBV13 and TRBJ1-2): AAGVIQSPRHLIKEKRETATLKCYPIPRHDTVYWYQQGPGQDPQFLISFYEKMQSDKGSIPDRFSAQQFSDYHSELNMSSLELGDSALYFCASSFRTSNYGYTFGSGTRLTVV.

Turning to this clonotype: A much larger clone differs by one base, so this may be a read error. This rearrangement joins TRBV10-2 to TRBJ2-5; D may be TRBD2 (6 bases). The CDR3 is 17 residues long. CDR1 is WSHSY, CDR2 SAAADI, per germline. V was trimmed by 1 base and J by 5 bases, leaving 20 bases between them. CDR3 in DNA: TGCGCCAGCAGTGAGTGGAAAGGGAGGAGGGGCAGGGAGACCCAGTACTTC. Residues: CASSEWKGRRGRETQYF.

This clonotype was recorded many times. The V call is TRBV28, the J call TRBJ2-2; 7 bases are shared with TRBD2. The CDR3 runs 16 residues. The germline CDR1 and CDR2 sequences are MDHEN and SYDVKM. Trimming at V came to 6 bases and at J to 4 bases, leaving 11 bases not matched to a gene. CDR3 residues: CASRSSRLAATGELFF. The CDR3 DNA reads as TGTGCCAGCAGGTCAAGCCGGCTAGCGGCCACCGGGGAGCTGTTTTTT.